Listed here is a single TCR beta chain. Germline CDR1 and CDR2: LGHNA and YNFKEQ. The germline V and J ends were trimmed by 5 bases and 5 bases, with 22 bases remaining between them. The CDR3 loop spans 16 amino acids. This table comes from immunoSEQ multiplex PCR, and its TCRdb copy is limited to in-frame clones, with some not included. This table has 9,500 or so clones, 82% appearing once. This specimen belongs to a study of follicular helper T cells after annual influenza vaccination. Time point of the sample: 2015-2016 season, 7 days after influenza vaccination. Material: CXCR5+ CD38- circulating T follicular helper cells from blood, obtained 7 days after influenza vaccination. The subset is: circulating Tfh, non-naive CD4+CXCR5+PD-1+ (ICOS+CD38+ or ICOS-CD38-). V gene TRBV4-2 combines with J gene TRBJ2-7; D gene unclear. The receptor comes from an adult who received the influenza vaccine. The CDR3: CASSATEVGSFDEQYF. The CDR3 DNA follows: TGTGCCAGCAGCGCAACTGAGGTAGGAAGCTTCGACGAGCAGTACTTC.